Each of the 26 T cell receptor beta chains below was sequenced from the same sample in a study of OX40 agonist ivuxolimab in advanced cancers. Generated by immunoSEQ multiplex PCR, the TCRdb table keeps only in-frame clones and is missing some. The profile shows about 64,000 clones, 88% of them singletons. Specimen: CD4+ or CD8+ T cells sorted from blood, collected in a trial of the OX40 agonist ivuxolimab. The receptors stem from an adult with an advanced solid tumor such as melanoma, head and neck, liver or kidney cancer.

The chain joins TRBV7-2 to TRBJ2-7; D is perhaps TRBD1 or TRBD2 (5 bases each). The CDR3 runs to 15 residues. Trimming removed 2 bases at V and 3 bases at J, with 14 bases between. Germline lookup yields CDR1 SGHTA and CDR2 FQGNSA. This CDR3 is CASSLMAGTLYEQYF. CDR3 in DNA: TGTGCCAGCAGCTTAATGGCCGGGACCCTCTACGAGCAGTACTTC.

The sample holds one count of this clone. The chain has TRBV5-1 and TRBJ1-2; D is undetermined. V lost 4 bases to trimming and J lost 4 bases, with 17 bases between them. CDR1 is SGHRS and CDR2 is YFSETQ in the germline V gene. CDR3 length: 15 residues. As DNA, the CDR3 is TGCGCCAGCAGCCCGGCGGGGTTGGAAGGCTATGGCTACACCTTC. Amino acid sequence: CASSPAGLEGYGYTF. The full variable domain, with the rest looked up from reference TRBV5-1 and TRBJ1-2, is KAGVTQTPRYLIKTRGQQVTLSCSPISGHRSVSWYQQTPGQGLQFLFEYFSETQRNKGNFPGRFSGRQFSNSRSEMNVSTLELGDSALYLCASSPAGLEGYGYTFGSGTRLTVV.

The chain employs TRBV5-1 and TRBJ2-7; D remains ambiguous. CDR3 length: 16 residues. V lost 0 bases and J 0 bases, leaving 13 bases between the germline ends. In germline, CDR1 is SGHRS, CDR2 YFSETQ. CDR3 in amino acids: CASSLEGNIGSYEQYF. CDR3 nucleotides: TGCGCCAGCAGCTTGGAGGGTAATATCGGCTCCTACGAGCAGTACTTC.

The chain has TRBV19 and TRBJ2-2; 9 bases align to TRBD1. CDR1 is LNHDA and CDR2 is SQIVND in the germline V gene (reference sequence). The CDR3 has 15 amino acids. J was trimmed by 5 bases and V by 6 bases; bases with no gene match: 7. CDR3 amino acids: CASSTSGTGTGELFF. CDR3 in DNA: TGTGCCAGTAGCACCTCCGGGACAGGGACCGGGGAGCTGTTTTTT. Complete variable domain (other parts from reference TRBV19 and TRBJ2-2): DGGITQSPKYLFRKEGQNVTLSCEQNLNHDAMYWYRQDPGQGLRLIYYSQIVNDFQKGDIAEGYSVSREKKESFPLTVTSAQKNPTAFYLCASSTSGTGTGELFFGEGSRLTVL.

This clone appeared a single time. The chain recombines TRBV12-2 with TRBJ2-7; the listed D gene, TRBD1, was not tested against the DNA. TRBV12-2 is a listed pseudogene. The CDR3 has 15 residues. The CDR3 protein is CASRFRDTTSYEQYF. As DNA, the CDR3 is TGTGCAAGTCGCTTCCGGGACACAACTTCTTACGAGCAGTACTTC.

V gene TRBV5-1 combines with J gene TRBJ2-5; maybe TRBD2 (5 bases). Germline V gene lookup returns CDR1 SGHRS and CDR2 YFSETQ. This CDR3 region has 12 residues. Trimming stripped 4 bases from V and 7 bases from J, with 11 bases between. CDR3 in amino acids: CASSQDRGTQYF. In DNA form, the CDR3 reads TGCGCCAGCAGCCAGGATCGGGGGACCCAGTACTTC.

The J gene is TRBJ2-3, the V gene TRBV6-5; D gene uncertain. Germline CDR1 reads MNHEY; CDR2 reads SVGAGI. Trimming pared 5 bases from V and 1 base from J, leaving 4 bases between. The CDR3 covers 12 residues. The CDR3 nucleotides read TGTGCCAGCAGTCGGGGCACAGATACGCAGTATTTT. Its protein product is CASSRGTDTQYF.

The CDR3 bases are TGTGCCAGTAGTATAGACAGTAGGGGACAAGTCAATCAGCCCCAGCATTTT. This codes for CASSIDSRGQVNQPQHF. The chain uses TRBV19 and TRBJ1-5; a weak D match, TRBD1 (6 bases). Between the trimmed V and J ends, which lost 0 bases and 3 bases, there was a span of 15 bases. There are 17 residues in the CDR3. CDR1 is LNHDA, CDR2 SQIVND, per germline (reference sequence).

A remark on this clone: Other nucleotide sequences in the sample specify the same CDR3. The rearrangement joins TRBV7-3 to TRBJ2-5; 8 nucleotides agree with TRBD1. Germline V gene data show CDR1 as SGHTA and CDR2 as FQGTGA. The J segment lost 5 bases and the V segment lost 3 bases, leaving 2 bases of the junction unmatched. This CDR3 comprises 13 residues. CDR3 residues: CASSFTGGETQYF. The CDR3 DNA reads TGTGCCAGCAGCTTCACAGGGGGGGAGACCCAGTACTTC.

The chain couples TRBV2 to TRBJ1-1; D unresolved. This CDR3 contains 12 residues. Trimming removed 7 bases at V and 1 base at J, with 7 bases between. Germline V gene sequence: CDR1 SNHLY, CDR2 FYNNEI. The CDR3 loop reads CASMGWNTEAFF. CDR3 bases: TGTGCCAGCATGGGGTGGAACACTGAAGCTTTCTTT.

The V gene is TRBV5-4, the J gene TRBJ1-5; D might be TRBD1 (6 bases). The V end was cut by 4 bases, the J end by 5 bases, with 16 bases between. Germline V CDR1 and CDR2: SGHNT, YYREEE (reference sequence). The CDR3 runs to 15 residues. Written as DNA, the CDR3 is TGTGCCAGCAGCCCTTCCACAGGGTGGGATCAGCCCCAGCATTTT. Translation gives CASSPSTGWDQPQHF.

The V call is TRBV10-1, the J call TRBJ2-5; unclear D gene. CDR1 and CDR2 from the germline V gene are WNHNN and SYGVQD (reference sequence). V was pared by 3 bases and J by 1 base, with 0 bases between. The CDR3 covers 11 residues. For the CDR3, the DNA is TGCGCCAGCAGTGACCAAGAGACCCAGTACTTC. This sequence encodes CASSDQETQYF.

The rearrangement uses TRBV7-3 and TRBJ2-1; TRBD2 matches at 9 bases. The CDR3 covers 15 residues. The ends lost 2 bases at V and 4 bases at J; junction bases unmatched: 3. CDR1 is SGHTA and CDR2 is FQGTGA in the germline V gene. CDR3 nucleotide sequence: TGTGCCAGCAGCTTAGGTCTAGCGGGGTACAATGAGCAGTTCTTC. This gives the protein CASSLGLAGYNEQFF. Complete variable domain (other parts from reference TRBV7-3 and TRBJ2-1): GAGVSQTPSNKVTEKGKYVELRCDPISGHTALYWYRQSLGQGPEFLIYFQGTGAADDSGLPNDRFFAVRPEGSVSTLKIQRTERGDSAVYLCASSLGLAGYNEQFFGPGTRLTVL.

This chain connects TRBV6-5 to TRBJ2-5, with TRBD1 as a possible D gene (6 bases). CDR3 length equals 13 residues. Trimming took off 6 bases at V and 4 bases at J, with 12 bases between the two ends. From germline, CDR1 is MNHEY and CDR2 SVGAGI. CDR3 protein: CASSLTGRETQYF. Written as DNA, the CDR3 is TGTGCCAGCAGCCTAACAGGGAGAGAGACCCAGTACTTC.

This rearrangement joins TRBV19 to TRBJ2-2; maybe TRBD2 (5 bases). V was shortened by 9 bases and J by 5 bases, with 22 bases between the two germline ends. Germline CDR1 is LNHDA and CDR2 is SQIVND (reference sequence). The CDR3 runs to 16 residues. CDR3 protein: CASSKLRETRTGELFF. The CDR3 nucleotides read TGTGCCAGCTCAAAGTTGAGGGAGACTCGGACCGGGGAGCTGTTTTTT.

This chain links TRBV6-5 with TRBJ2-3; D call uncertain. V shed 5 bases and J shed 3 bases, with 9 bases lying between them. The CDR3 sequence is 13 residues long. The germline V gene has CDR1 MNHEY and CDR2 SVGAGI. For the CDR3, the DNA is TGTGCCAGCAGTCGACCCGGGACAGATACGCAGTATTTT. It yields the protein CASSRPGTDTQYF.

The rearrangement links TRBV28 to TRBJ2-2, with D maybe TRBD2 (5 bases). Germline CDR1 MDHEN, CDR2 SYDVKM. The CDR3 is 14 residues long. V was clipped by 8 bases and J by 5 bases, with 15 bases between them. CDR3 nucleotide sequence: TGTGCCAGCGCTCGCCCGGGAAGGACCGGGGAGCTGTTTTTT. Translating gives CASARPGRTGELFF.

The V and J genes are TRBV10-1 and TRBJ2-7, with a weak D call TRBD2 (6 bases). Germline CDR1 reads WNHNN; CDR2 reads SYGVQD (reference sequence). V lost 2 bases to trimming and J lost 4 bases, with 12 bases between them. The CDR3 spans 14 residues. In DNA form, the CDR3 reads TGCGCCAGCAGTGAGGCCGGAGGGCCGTACGAGCAGTACTTC. It is translated as CASSEAGGPYEQYF.

The chain couples TRBV2 to TRBJ2-1; D is uncertain. The CDR3 is 13 amino acids. Germline V gene sequence: CDR1 SNHLY, CDR2 FYNNEI. V was pared by 1 base and J by 10 bases, with 11 bases between. CDR3 sequence reads: CASSEGRMEEQFF. DNA for the CDR3: TGTGCCAGCAGTGAAGGCAGGATGGAAGAGCAGTTCTTC.

The rearrangement links TRBV4-1 to TRBJ2-1; tentatively, D is TRBD2 (5 bases). Trimming pared 0 bases from V and 7 bases from J, leaving 10 bases between. The CDR3 loop spans 14 amino acids. Germline CDR1 reads MGHRA; CDR2 reads YSYEKL. This CDR3 reads CASSQEKRQNEQFF. The CDR3 DNA reads TGCGCCAGCAGCCAAGAGAAGCGGCAAAATGAGCAGTTCTTC.

V and J are TRBV18 and TRBJ2-7; D remains unclear. V dropped 2 bases and J dropped 0 bases, with 8 bases sitting between them. Germline CDR1 reads KGHSH; CDR2 reads LQKENI. The CDR3 is made up of 14 amino acids. The CDR3 sequence is CASSPTVDSYEQYF. The DNA of the CDR3 is TGTGCCAGCTCACCAACGGTTGACTCCTACGAGCAGTACTTC.

V gene TRBV5-6 combines with J gene TRBJ1-5; D ambiguous. Germline V CDR1 and CDR2: SGHDT, YYEEEE. This CDR3 has 15 amino acids. V was shortened by 2 bases and J by 3 bases, with 12 bases between the two germline ends. CDR3 nucleotides: TGTGCCAGCAGCTTTTCGGGCGGGCACAATCAGCCCCAGCATTTT. Translation gives CASSFSGGHNQPQHF.

The genes are TRBV4-1 and TRBJ1-4; D is undetermined. Germline V gene lookup returns CDR1 MGHRA and CDR2 YSYEKL. This CDR3 has 14 residues. Between the trimmed V and J ends, which lost 0 bases and 11 bases, there was a span of 13 bases. The CDR3 loop reads CASSQDATTIKLFF. The DNA of the CDR3 is TGCGCCAGCAGCCAAGACGCGACCACGATCAAACTGTTTTTT.

The chain employs TRBV4-1 and TRBJ1-1, with 9 bases matching TRBD1. Germline V gene sequence: CDR1 MGHRA, CDR2 YSYEKL. The J segment lost 1 base and the V segment lost 2 bases, leaving 5 bases of the junction unmatched. CDR3 length: 16 residues. The CDR3 DNA sequence: TGCGCCAGCAGCCAACTAGACAGGGGGACGAACACTGAAGCTTTCTTT. It encodes CASSQLDRGTNTEAFF.

V gene TRBV18 combines with J gene TRBJ2-1; 13 nucleotides align to TRBD2. The V gene end was trimmed by 4 bases and the J gene end by 7 bases; junction bases not matched to a gene: 4. The CDR3 runs 15 residues. Per the germline V gene, CDR1 is KGHSH and CDR2 is LQKENI. The CDR3 region is CASSQPGLAGNEQFF. The CDR3 DNA follows: TGTGCCAGCTCACAGCCGGGACTAGCGGGAAATGAGCAGTTCTTC.

The chain recombines TRBV7-9 with TRBJ2-7, with 8 bases fitting TRBD1. V was pared by 4 bases and J by 2 bases, with 4 bases of the junction left unmatched. Per the germline V gene, CDR1 is SEHNR and CDR2 is FQNEAQ (reference sequence). The CDR3 consists of 14 residues. CDR3: CASSSGQGAYEQYF. CDR3 coding DNA: TGTGCCAGCAGCTCCGGACAGGGAGCCTACGAGCAGTACTTC.